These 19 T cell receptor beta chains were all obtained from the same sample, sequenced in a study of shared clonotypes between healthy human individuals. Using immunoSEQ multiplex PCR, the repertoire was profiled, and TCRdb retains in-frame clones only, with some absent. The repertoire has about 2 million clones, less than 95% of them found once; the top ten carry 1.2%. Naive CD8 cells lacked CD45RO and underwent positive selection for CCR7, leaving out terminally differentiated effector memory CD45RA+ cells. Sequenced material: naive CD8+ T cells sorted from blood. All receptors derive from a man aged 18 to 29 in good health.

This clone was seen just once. The CDR3 nucleotides are TGTGCCATCAGTGAGGGGCAGAGCTCTGGGGCCAACGTCCTGACTTTC. Amino acid sequence: CAISEGQSSGANVLTF. The chain couples TRBV10-3 to TRBJ2-6; D call uncertain. The V gene lost 2 bases and the J gene lost 0 bases, with 8 bases spanning the gap. CDR1 ENHRY and CDR2 SYGVKD come from the germline V gene. This CDR3 comprises 16 residues.

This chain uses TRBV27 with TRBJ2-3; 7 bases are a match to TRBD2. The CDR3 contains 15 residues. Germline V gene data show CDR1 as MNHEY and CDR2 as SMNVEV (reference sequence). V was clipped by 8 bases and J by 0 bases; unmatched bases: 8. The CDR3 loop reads CASLLLAGSTDTQYF. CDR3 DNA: TGTGCCAGCCTCCTGTTAGCGGGTAGCACAGATACGCAGTATTTT.

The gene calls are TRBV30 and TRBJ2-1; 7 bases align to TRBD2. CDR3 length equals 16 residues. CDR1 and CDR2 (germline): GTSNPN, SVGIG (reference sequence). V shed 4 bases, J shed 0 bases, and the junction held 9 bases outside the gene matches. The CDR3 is CAWTLRGELSYNEQFF. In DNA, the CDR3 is TGTGCCTGGACCCTACGGGGGGAACTCTCCTACAATGAGCAGTTCTTC.

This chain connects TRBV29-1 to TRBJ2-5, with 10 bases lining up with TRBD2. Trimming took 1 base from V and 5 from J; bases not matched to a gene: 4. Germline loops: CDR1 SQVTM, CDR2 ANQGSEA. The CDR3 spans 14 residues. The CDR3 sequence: CSVEGVSGGETQYF. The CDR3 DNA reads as TGCAGCGTTGAAGGTGTTAGCGGGGGGGAGACCCAGTACTTC.

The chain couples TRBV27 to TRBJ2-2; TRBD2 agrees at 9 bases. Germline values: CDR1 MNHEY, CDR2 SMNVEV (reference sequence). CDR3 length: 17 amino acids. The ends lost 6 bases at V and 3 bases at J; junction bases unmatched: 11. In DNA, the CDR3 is TGTGCCAGCAGCCCCCAACGCGGGAGGGCCCACACCGGGGAGCTGTTTTTT. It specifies CASSPQRGRAHTGELFF.

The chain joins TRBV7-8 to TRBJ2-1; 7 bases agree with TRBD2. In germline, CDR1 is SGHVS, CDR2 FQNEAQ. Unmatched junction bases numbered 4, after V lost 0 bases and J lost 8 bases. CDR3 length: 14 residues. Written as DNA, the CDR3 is TGTGCCAGCAGCTTAGCGTGGGGGGGGTATGAGCAGTTCTTC. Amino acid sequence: CASSLAWGGYEQFF.

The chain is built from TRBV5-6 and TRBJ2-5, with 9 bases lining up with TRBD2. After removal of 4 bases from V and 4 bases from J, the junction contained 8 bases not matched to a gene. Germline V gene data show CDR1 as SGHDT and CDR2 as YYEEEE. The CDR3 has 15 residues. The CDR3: CASSTPGTSRETQYF. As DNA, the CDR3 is TGTGCCAGCAGCACGCCTGGGACTAGCAGAGAGACCCAGTACTTC.

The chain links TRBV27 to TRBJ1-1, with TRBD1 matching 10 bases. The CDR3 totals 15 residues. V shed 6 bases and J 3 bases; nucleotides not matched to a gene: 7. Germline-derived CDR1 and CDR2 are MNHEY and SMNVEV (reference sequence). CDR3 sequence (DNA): TGTGCCAGCAGCTCCTGGGGGACAGGGGACACTGAAGCTTTCTTT. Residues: CASSSWGTGDTEAFF.

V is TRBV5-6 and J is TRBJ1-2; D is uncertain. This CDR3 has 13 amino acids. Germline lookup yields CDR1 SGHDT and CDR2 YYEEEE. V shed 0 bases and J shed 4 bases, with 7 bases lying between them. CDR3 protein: CASSLDGVYGYTF. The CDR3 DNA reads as TGTGCCAGCAGCTTGGATGGAGTCTATGGCTACACCTTC.

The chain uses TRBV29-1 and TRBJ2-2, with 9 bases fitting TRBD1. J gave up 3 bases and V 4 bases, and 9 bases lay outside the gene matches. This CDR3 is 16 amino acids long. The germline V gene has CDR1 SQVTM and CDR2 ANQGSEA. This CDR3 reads CSVAGTDRGDTGELFF. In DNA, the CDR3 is TGCAGCGTTGCCGGCACGGACAGGGGAGACACCGGGGAGCTGTTTTTT.

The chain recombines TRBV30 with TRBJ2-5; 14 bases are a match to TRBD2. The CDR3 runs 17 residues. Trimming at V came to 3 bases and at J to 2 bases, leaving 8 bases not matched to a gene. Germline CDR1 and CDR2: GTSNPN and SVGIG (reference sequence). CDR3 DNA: TGTGCCTGGAGCCGAGGACTAGCGGGGGGCCGACAAGAGACCCAGTACTTC. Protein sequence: CAWSRGLAGGRQETQYF.

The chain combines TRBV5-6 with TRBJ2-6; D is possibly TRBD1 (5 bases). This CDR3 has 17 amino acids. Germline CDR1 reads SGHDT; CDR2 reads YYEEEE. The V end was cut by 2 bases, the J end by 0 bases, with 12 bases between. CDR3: CASSFQGPYSGANVLTF. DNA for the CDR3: TGTGCCAGCAGCTTCCAGGGCCCCTACTCTGGGGCCAACGTCCTGACTTTC.

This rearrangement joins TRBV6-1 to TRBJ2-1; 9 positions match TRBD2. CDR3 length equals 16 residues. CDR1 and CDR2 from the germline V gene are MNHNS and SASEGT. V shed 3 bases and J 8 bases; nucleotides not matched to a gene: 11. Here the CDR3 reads CASSDVRGGAWDEQFF. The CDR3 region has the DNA TGTGCCAGCAGTGACGTCCGCGGGGGGGCCTGGGATGAGCAGTTCTTC.

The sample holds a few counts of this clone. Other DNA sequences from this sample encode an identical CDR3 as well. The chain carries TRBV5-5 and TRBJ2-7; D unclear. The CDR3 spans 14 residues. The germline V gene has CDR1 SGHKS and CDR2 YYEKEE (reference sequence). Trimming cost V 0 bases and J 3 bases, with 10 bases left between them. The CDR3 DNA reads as TGTGCCAGCAGCTTGGCATCAGGTCGCTACGAGCAGTACTTC. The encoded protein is CASSLASGRYEQYF.

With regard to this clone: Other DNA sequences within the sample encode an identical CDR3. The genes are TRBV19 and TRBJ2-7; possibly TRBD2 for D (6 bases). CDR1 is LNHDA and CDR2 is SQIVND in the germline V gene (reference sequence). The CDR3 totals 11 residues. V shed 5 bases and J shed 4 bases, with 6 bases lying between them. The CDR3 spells CASSGGYEQYF. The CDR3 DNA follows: TGTGCCAGTAGTGGGGGGTACGAGCAGTACTTC. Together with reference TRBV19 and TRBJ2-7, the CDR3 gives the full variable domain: DGGITQSPKYLFRKEGQNVTLSCEQNLNHDAMYWYRQDPGQGLRLIYYSQIVNDFQKGDIAEGYSVSREKKESFPLTVTSAQKNPTAFYLCASSGGYEQYFGPGTRLTVT.

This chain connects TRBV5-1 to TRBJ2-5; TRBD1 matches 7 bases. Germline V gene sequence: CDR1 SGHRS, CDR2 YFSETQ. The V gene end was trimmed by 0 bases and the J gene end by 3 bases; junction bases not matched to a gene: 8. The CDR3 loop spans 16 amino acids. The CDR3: CASSLETGTVKETQYF. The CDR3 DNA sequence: TGCGCCAGCAGCTTGGAAACGGGGACAGTAAAAGAGACCCAGTACTTC.

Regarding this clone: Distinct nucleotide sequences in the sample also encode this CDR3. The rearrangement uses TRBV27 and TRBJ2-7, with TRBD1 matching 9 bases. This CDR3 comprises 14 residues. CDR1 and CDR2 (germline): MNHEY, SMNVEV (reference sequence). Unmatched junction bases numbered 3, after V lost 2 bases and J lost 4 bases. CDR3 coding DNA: TGTGCCAGCAGTTTAGGGACAGGGAAATACGAGCAGTACTTC. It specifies CASSLGTGKYEQYF.

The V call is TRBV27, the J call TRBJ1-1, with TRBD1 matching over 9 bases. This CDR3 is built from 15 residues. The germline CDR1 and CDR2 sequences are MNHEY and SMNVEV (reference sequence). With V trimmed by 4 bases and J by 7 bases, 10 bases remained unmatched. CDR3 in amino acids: CASSSATGQGLEAFF. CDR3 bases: TGTGCCAGCAGTTCCGCCACGGGACAGGGACTTGAAGCTTTCTTT.

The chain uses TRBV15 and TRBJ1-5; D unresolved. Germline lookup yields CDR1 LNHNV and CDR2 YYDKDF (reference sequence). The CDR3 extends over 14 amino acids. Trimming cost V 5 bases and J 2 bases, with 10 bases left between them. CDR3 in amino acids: CATSEGSGNQPQHF. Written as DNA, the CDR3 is TGTGCCACCAGCGAGGGCAGTGGCAATCAGCCCCAGCATTTT. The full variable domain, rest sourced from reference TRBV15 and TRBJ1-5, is DAMVIQNPRYQVTQFGKPVTLSCSQTLNHNVMYWYQQKSSQAPKLLFHYYDKDFNNEADTPDNFQSRRPNTSFCFLDIRSPGLGDTAMYLCATSEGSGNQPQHFGDGTRLSIL.